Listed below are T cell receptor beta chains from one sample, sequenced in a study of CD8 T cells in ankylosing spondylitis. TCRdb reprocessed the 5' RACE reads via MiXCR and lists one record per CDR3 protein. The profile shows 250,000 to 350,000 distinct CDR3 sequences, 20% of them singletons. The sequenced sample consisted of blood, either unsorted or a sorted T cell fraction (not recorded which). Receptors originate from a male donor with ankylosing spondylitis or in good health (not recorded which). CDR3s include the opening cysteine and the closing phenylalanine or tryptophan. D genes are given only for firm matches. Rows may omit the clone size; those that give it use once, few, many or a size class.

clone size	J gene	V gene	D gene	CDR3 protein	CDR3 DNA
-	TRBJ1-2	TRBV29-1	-	CRVEEQQGIGGYTF	TGCAGAGTTGAAGAACAGCAGGGGATTGGTGGCTACACCTTC
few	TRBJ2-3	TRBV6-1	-	CASSNDPGHHQYTQYF	TGTGCCAGCAGTAATGACCCGGGACACCATCAGTATACGCAGTATTTT
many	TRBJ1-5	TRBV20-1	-	CSARDDSSGSNQPQHF	TGCAGTGCTAGAGACGATTCGTCAGGCAGCAATCAGCCCCAGCATTTT
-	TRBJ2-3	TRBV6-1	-	CASRPMGRTDTQYF	TGTGCCAGCAGGCCTATGGGACGCACAGATACGCAGTATTTT
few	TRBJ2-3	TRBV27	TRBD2	CASSSGTSVITDTQYF	TGTGCCAGCAGTTCTGGGACTAGCGTTATTACAGATACGCAGTATTTT
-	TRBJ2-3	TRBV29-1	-	CSGRDSTDTQYF	TGCAGCGGCAGAGATAGCACAGATACGCAGTATTTT
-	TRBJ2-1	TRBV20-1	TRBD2	CSASGRLSYNEQFF	TGCAGTGCTAGCGGGAGGCTCTCCTACAATGAGCAGTTCTTC
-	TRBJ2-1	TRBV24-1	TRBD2	CATSDTSGPNGQFF	TGTGCCACCAGTGATACTAGCGGACCCAATGGGCAGTTCTTC
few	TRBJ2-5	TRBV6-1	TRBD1	CASSLPWDRDQETQYF	TGTGCCAGCAGTCTCCCCTGGGACAGGGATCAAGAGACCCAGTACTTC
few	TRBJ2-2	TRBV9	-	CASSVVAASGELFF	TGTGCCAGCAGCGTAGTTGCGGCGTCCGGGGAGCTGTTTTTT
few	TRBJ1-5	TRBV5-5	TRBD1	CASSLFSTGQNNQPQHF	TGTGCCAGCAGCTTGTTTTCCACGGGACAGAACAATCAGCCCCAGCATTTT
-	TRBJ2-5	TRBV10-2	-	CASSESAPETQYF	TGCGCCAGCAGTGAGTCCGCTCCCGAGACCCAGTACTTC
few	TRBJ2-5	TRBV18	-	CASSGRETQYF	TGTGCCAGCTCGGGAAGGGAGACCCAGTACTTC
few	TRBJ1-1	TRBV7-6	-	CASSSNENTEAFF	TGTGCCAGCAGCTCAAATGAGAACACTGAAGCTTTCTTT
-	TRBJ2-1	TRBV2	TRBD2	CASRGTSGRTSYNEQFF	TGTGCCAGCAGGGGGACTAGCGGGCGGACCTCCTACAATGAGCAGTTCTTC
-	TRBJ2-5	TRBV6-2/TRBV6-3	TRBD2	CASSYVTSGPQETQYF	TGTGCCAGCAGTTATGTGACTAGCGGACCACAAGAGACCCAGTACTTC
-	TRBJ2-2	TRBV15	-	CATSPRDPRVTGELFF	TGTGCCACCAGCCCCCGGGACCCGCGGGTCACCGGGGAGCTGTTTTTT
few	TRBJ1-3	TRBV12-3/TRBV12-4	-	CASKLPGVRDTIYF	TGTGCCAGCAAACTTCCGGGAGTGAGGGACACCATATATTTT
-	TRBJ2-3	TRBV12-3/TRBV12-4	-	CASSLALTDTQYF	TGTGCCAGCAGTTTAGCGCTCACAGATACGCAGTATTTT
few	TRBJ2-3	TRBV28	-	CASSPITDTQYF	TGTGCCAGCAGTCCTATCACAGATACGCAGTATTTT
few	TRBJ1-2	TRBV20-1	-	CSAERTPEGYTF	TGCAGTGCGGAAAGGACTCCTGAAGGCTACACCTTC
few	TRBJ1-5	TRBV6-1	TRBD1	CASSGGTGFGQPQHF	TGTGCCAGCAGTGGCGGGACAGGGTTCGGGCAGCCCCAGCATTTT
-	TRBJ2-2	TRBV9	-	CASNPEENTGELFF	TGTGCCAGCAACCCTGAAGAGAACACCGGGGAGCTGTTTTTT
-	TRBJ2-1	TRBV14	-	CASSMGTLQFF	TGTGCCAGCAGTATGGGAACACTACAGTTCTTC
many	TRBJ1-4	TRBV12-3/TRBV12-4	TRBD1	CASSPGTATNEKLFF	TGTGCCAGCAGTCCTGGGACAGCAACTAATGAAAAACTGTTTTTT
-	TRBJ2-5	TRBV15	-	CATSREQTGWETQYF	TGTGCCACCAGCAGAGAGCAAACAGGGTGGGAGACCCAGTACTTC
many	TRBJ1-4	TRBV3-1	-	CASSQGIKSVFF	TGTGCCAGCAGCCAAGGGATCAAGTCTGTGTTTTTT
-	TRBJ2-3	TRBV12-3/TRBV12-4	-	CASSSEGGGTDTQYF	TGTGCCAGCAGTTCGGAGGGAGGAGGAACAGATACGCAGTATTTT
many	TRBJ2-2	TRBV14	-	CASSQRSGTGELFF	TGTGCCAGCAGCCAAAGGAGCGGCACCGGGGAGCTGTTTTTT
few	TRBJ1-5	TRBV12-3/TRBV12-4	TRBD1	CASSEQGMGGNQPQHF	TGTGCCAGCAGTGAACAGGGGATGGGGGGCAATCAGCCCCAGCATTTT
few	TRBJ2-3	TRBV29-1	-	CSVGERLVVPTDTQYF	TGCAGCGTTGGAGAACGACTAGTCGTCCCTACAGATACGCAGTATTTT
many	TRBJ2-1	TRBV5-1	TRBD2	CASSLGGLAGLNEQFF	TGCGCCAGCAGCTTGGGGGGACTAGCGGGGCTAAATGAGCAGTTCTTC
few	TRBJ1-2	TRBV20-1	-	CSAPDSTSNYGYTF	TGCAGTGCCCCCGACAGTACCTCTAACTATGGCTACACCTTC
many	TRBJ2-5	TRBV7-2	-	CASSFGPGTETQYF	TGTGCCAGCAGCTTTGGGCCCGGTACAGAGACCCAGTACTTC
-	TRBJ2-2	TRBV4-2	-	CASSPGLLLNTGELFF	TGTGCCAGCAGCCCCGGGCTCCTTTTAAACACCGGGGAGCTGTTTTTT
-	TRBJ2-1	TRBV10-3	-	CAISEATGVYNEQFF	TGTGCCATCAGTGAAGCGACAGGAGTATACAATGAGCAGTTCTTC
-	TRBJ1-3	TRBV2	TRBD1	CASSGGGQVGNTIYF	TGTGCCAGCAGTGGAGGGGGACAGGTCGGCAACACCATATATTTT
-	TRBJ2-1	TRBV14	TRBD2	CASRRTSGKNNEQFF	TGTGCCAGCAGGCGGACTAGCGGGAAGAACAATGAGCAGTTCTTC